The sequence of this T cell receptor (beta chain) was determined in a study of Ad26.COV2.S vaccination and SARS-CoV-2 variants. Study results and caveats: Similar non-spike TCR breadth was seen in vaccine and placebo recipients. From the TCR breadth and depth analyses, total T cell responses may have been underestimated. Compared with placebo recipients, vaccine recipients had higher spike-specific TCR breadth. Post-vaccination breadth of spike-specific CD8+ and CD4+ T cell responses was reportedly substantial.

As for this clone: Its antigen is still unknown. Within the sample, other DNA sequences also encode this same CDR3.

V was clipped by 0 bases and J by 1 base, with 5 bases between them. The CDR3 extends over 15 amino acids. CDR1 and CDR2 from the germline V gene are SGDLS and YYNGEE. The method was immunoSEQ multiplex PCR; TCRdb's version includes in-frame clones alone and lacks a portion of them. Seen here are approximately 340,000 clones, 92% observed once, and the top ten hold about 3.8%. V is TRBV9 and J is TRBJ2-6; D not certain. The source was peripheral blood, collected after recovery from COVID-19. The receptor comes from a human donor who had recovered from COVID-19. The CDR3 bases are TGTGCCAGCAGCGTAGTGGGTTCTGGGGCCAACGTCCTGACTTTC. This encodes CASSVVGSGANVLTF.